Each of the 18 T cell receptor beta chains below was sequenced from the same sample in a study of Ad26.COV2.S vaccination and SARS-CoV-2 variants. The table came from immunoSEQ multiplex PCR; TCRdb's copy has only in-frame clones and leaves some out. The table shows 200,000 to 300,000 clones, with approximately 90% occurring only once. Regarding treatment: about 20 received Ad26.COV2.S at low or high dose, single or two shots; roughly 5 received placebo; per-sample allocation not given. Following the first vaccine or placebo injection, samples were taken on day 63. The material was peripheral blood, obtained in a trial of Ad26.COV2.S vaccine versus placebo. The source of these receptors is a person aged 18-65 years who received the Ad26.COV2.S COVID-19 vaccine or a placebo.

This chain uses TRBV18 with TRBJ2-5, with D possibly being TRBD2 (7 bases). V lost 0 bases to trimming and J lost 9 bases, with 14 bases between them. Germline V CDR1 and CDR2: KGHSH, LQKENI. The CDR3 consists of 14 residues. The CDR3 DNA reads TGTGCCAGCTCACCACCCGTACAGGGAGGGGCCCAGTACTTC. This translates into CASSPPVQGGAQYF.

This clone was detected only once. CDR3 coding DNA: TGTGCCAGCAGCTTAACCAGTACCTACGAGCAGTACTTC. This codes for CASSLTSTYEQYF. The chain links TRBV7-2 to TRBJ2-7; D is undetermined. CDR3 size: 13 residues. Trimming pared 2 bases from V and 2 bases from J, leaving 7 bases between. Germline loops: CDR1 SGHTA, CDR2 FQGNSA.

The chain couples TRBV30 to TRBJ2-5; D not certain. The CDR3 covers 11 residues. In germline, CDR1 is GTSNPN, CDR2 SVGIG (reference sequence). Deletions cut 5 bases from V and 5 bases from J, with 9 bases between. The CDR3 sequence: CAWENRETQYF. CDR3 in DNA: TGTGCCTGGGAAAATCGGGAGACCCAGTACTTC.

The V and J genes are TRBV15 and TRBJ1-5; 8 bases align to TRBD1. Germline assignment: CDR1 LNHNV and CDR2 YYDKDF (reference sequence). This CDR3 has 13 amino acids. The V segment lost 0 bases and the J segment 9 bases; nucleotides outside the gene matches: 1. CDR3 in DNA: TGTGCCACCAGCAGAGATACAGGGGGGCCCCAGCATTTT. This translates into CATSRDTGGPQHF.

The V gene is TRBV9, the J gene TRBJ2-6, with D unclear. Per the germline V gene, CDR1 is SGDLS and CDR2 is YYNGEE. The CDR3 runs 17 residues. V lost 3 bases, J lost 0 bases, and 13 bases lay in between. The CDR3 reads CASSGQLLSSGANVLTF. The CDR3 nucleotides are TGTGCCAGCAGCGGGCAGCTACTAAGCTCTGGGGCCAACGTCCTGACTTTC. The variable domain in full, with the rest retrieved from reference TRBV9 and TRBJ2-6, is DSGVTQTPKHLITATGQRVTLRCSPRSGDLSVYWYQQSLDQGLQFLIQYYNGEERAKGNILERFSAQQFPDLHSELNLSSLELGDSALYFCASSGQLLSSGANVLTFGAGSRLTVL.

The V gene is TRBV10-3, the J gene TRBJ2-7, with D perhaps matching TRBD1 or TRBD2 (5 bases each). V lost 5 bases and J 2 bases, leaving 10 bases between the germline ends. The CDR3 extends over 13 amino acids. The germline gives CDR1 ENHRY, CDR2 SYGVKD. Here the CDR3 DNA reads TGTGCCATCAGTCGGGACCTTACCTACGAGCAGTACTTC. As protein: CAISRDLTYEQYF.

This chain joins TRBV4-2 and TRBJ2-7; 9 positions match TRBD2. Looked up from germline, CDR1 is LGHNA and CDR2 is YNFKEQ. This CDR3 has 15 residues. Germline trimming cut 1 base from V and 4 bases from J; bases unmatched to any gene: 5. CDR3 coding DNA: TGTGCCAGCAGCCAAGGGACTAGCGAGGGATACGAGCAGTACTTC. This encodes CASSQGTSEGYEQYF.

V is TRBV28 and J is TRBJ1-6; D is unresolved. The CDR3 has 16 amino acids. In germline, CDR1 is MDHEN, CDR2 SYDVKM. V dropped 4 bases and J dropped 9 bases, with 19 bases sitting between them. The DNA of the CDR3 is TGTGCCAGCAGTTCCCTTGCCCCAGGAGGTAGTTCACCCCTCCACTTT. It specifies CASSSLAPGGSSPLHF.

J is TRBJ1-2 and V is TRBV7-8; D unresolved. Germline lookup yields CDR1 SGHVS and CDR2 FQNEAQ. The CDR3 length is 16 residues. Trimming pared 1 base from V and 5 bases from J, leaving 17 bases between. CDR3 sequence: CASSLEYGERSYGYTF. In DNA, the CDR3 is TGTGCCAGCAGCTTAGAGTACGGAGAGAGATCGTATGGCTACACCTTC. Supplemented by reference TRBV7-8 and TRBJ1-2, the full variable domain reads GAGVSQSPRYKVAKRGQDVALRCDPISGHVSLFWYQQALGQGPEFLTYFQNEAQLDKSGLPSDRFFAERPEGSVSTLKIQRTQQEDSAVYLCASSLEYGERSYGYTFGSGTRLTVV.

CDR3 amino acids: CASSYTSQWGAFF. The CDR3 DNA reads as TGTGCCAGCAGTTACACGAGTCAATGGGGAGCTTTCTTT. The V and J genes are TRBV6-2 or TRBV6-3 and TRBJ1-1, with D unresolved. This CDR3 region has 13 residues. The germline V gene encodes CDR1 MNHEY and CDR2 SVGEGT. Deletions cut 2 bases from V and 10 bases from J, with 14 bases between.

The CDR3, as DNA: TGTGCCAGCAGCCCCGCCGGACTAGCGAAGAACGAGCAGTACTTC. This codes for CASSPAGLAKNEQYF. The chain uses TRBV27 and TRBJ2-7; 9 positions match TRBD2. The length of the CDR3 is 15 residues. Trimming took 6 bases from V and 5 from J; bases not matched to a gene: 11. Germline CDR1 MNHEY, CDR2 SMNVEV (reference sequence).

The chain has TRBV6-4 and TRBJ1-5; TRBD1 aligns across 8 bases. In germline, CDR1 is MRHNA, CDR2 SNTAGT. The ends lost 6 bases at V and 6 bases at J; junction bases unmatched: 10. The CDR3 contains 15 residues. The CDR3 spells CASSPRTGRSQPQHF. CDR3 coding DNA: TGTGCCAGCAGCCCTCGGACAGGGCGCAGTCAGCCCCAGCATTTT.

The chain carries TRBV15 and TRBJ2-2, with D unclear. This CDR3 contains 14 residues. V was pared by 5 bases and J by 3 bases, with 10 bases between. Germline CDR1 and CDR2: LNHNV and YYDKDF (reference sequence). CDR3 protein: CATSPIRDTGELFF. CDR3 bases: TGTGCCACCAGCCCAATCAGAGACACCGGGGAGCTGTTTTTT. Variable domain in full (rest from reference TRBV15 and TRBJ2-2): DAMVIQNPRYQVTQFGKPVTLSCSQTLNHNVMYWYQQKSSQAPKLLFHYYDKDFNNEADTPDNFQSRRPNTSFCFLDIRSPGLGDTAMYLCATSPIRDTGELFFGEGSRLTVL.

The CDR3 here is CASSAWGLAVGNEQFF. For the CDR3, the DNA is TGTGCCAGCAGTGCCTGGGGACTAGCGGTGGGGAATGAGCAGTTCTTC. The rearrangement joins TRBV2 to TRBJ2-1; TRBD2 aligns across 11 bases. V lost 4 bases and J lost 7; bases outside the gene matches: 9. CDR3 length: 16 residues. Per the germline V gene, CDR1 is SNHLY and CDR2 is FYNNEI. The variable domain in full, completed from reference TRBV2 and TRBJ2-1, reads EPEVTQTPSHQVTQMGQEVILRCVPISNHLYFYWYRQILGQKVEFLVSFYNNEISEKSEIFDDQFSVERPDGSNFTLKIRSTKLEDSAMYFCASSAWGLAVGNEQFFGPGTRLTVL.

The chain employs TRBV19 and TRBJ1-4; 9 bases are a match to TRBD1. This CDR3 has 16 residues. Germline trimming cut 4 bases from V and 3 bases from J; bases unmatched to any gene: 6. Germline V gives CDR1 LNHDA, CDR2 SQIVND (reference sequence). CDR3 sequence reads: CASSTGQGKANEKLFF. The DNA of the CDR3 is TGTGCCAGTAGTACGGGACAGGGAAAGGCTAATGAAAAACTGTTTTTT.

This chain joins TRBV6-6 and TRBJ2-7; maybe TRBD2 (5 bases). CDR3 length equals 14 residues. The V gene lost 2 bases and the J gene lost 3 bases, with 11 bases spanning the gap. The germline V gene has CDR1 MNHNY and CDR2 SVGAGI (reference sequence). This CDR3 is CASSYELVSYEQYF. For the CDR3, the DNA is TGTGCCAGCAGTTACGAACTAGTGAGCTACGAGCAGTACTTC.

The V and J genes are TRBV7-2 and TRBJ2-3; TRBD2 aligns across 12 bases. Germline values: CDR1 SGHTA, CDR2 FQGNSA. J gave up 6 bases and V 1 base, and 5 bases lay outside the gene matches. The CDR3 is 16 amino acids. CDR3 coding DNA: TGTGCCAGCAGCTTAGGACTAGCGGGGGCGGGGGATACGCAGTATTTT. Translation gives CASSLGLAGAGDTQYF.

The chain links TRBV7-9 to TRBJ2-7; D may be TRBD1 (6 bases). The ends were cut back, 1 base at V and 2 bases at J, with 12 bases in the middle. CDR1 and CDR2 (germline): SEHNR, FQNEAQ (reference sequence). CDR3 length: 15 amino acids. The CDR3 sequence is CASSLGQVRPYEQYF. CDR3 sequence (DNA): TGTGCCAGCAGCTTAGGACAGGTACGCCCCTACGAGCAGTACTTC.